This T cell receptor beta chain was captured by sequencing in a study of control samples from healthy donors and cancer patients. Assay used: immunoSEQ multiplex PCR; TCRdb lists only in-frame clones, some missing. The profile covers about 98,000 clones, with around 80% appearing a single time and about 10% taken by the ten largest. This clone was seen only once. What was sequenced was blood. The TCR comes from a woman aged 25 to 45 in good health.

CDR3 residues: CASSYSQRGKYGYTF. CDR3 sequence (DNA): TGTGCCAGCAGTTACTCGCAGAGGGGGAAGTATGGCTACACCTTC. The chain recombines TRBV6-5 with TRBJ1-2; D is perhaps TRBD1 (6 bases). The V gene's germline CDR1 is MNHEY and CDR2 SVGAGI. CDR3 length equals 15 residues. The V gene lost 0 bases and the J gene lost 5 bases, with 13 bases spanning the gap.